A single sample gave rise to the 7 T cell receptor beta chains below, sequenced in a study of blood T cell repertoires in COVID-19. Assay used: immunoSEQ multiplex PCR; TCRdb lists only in-frame clones, some missing. The profile shows around 300,000 clones, approximately 91% of them singletons. Material: peripheral blood. These TCRs come from a man between 50 and 59 years old with acute or convalescent COVID-19.

V usage is TRBV30 and J usage is TRBJ2-7; D is perhaps TRBD1 (5 bases). This CDR3 is 14 amino acids long. CDR1 is GTSNPN, CDR2 SVGIG, per germline (reference sequence). V shed 0 bases and J shed 4 bases, with 13 bases lying between them. The DNA of the CDR3 is TGTGCCTGGAGTGTAGGGGCCCTGGGATACGAGCAGTACTTC. Translated, it gives CAWSVGALGYEQYF.

This clone came up once. V usage is TRBV11-2 and J usage is TRBJ2-1; 11 positions match TRBD1. The CDR3 has 17 residues. Germline V lookup: CDR1 SGHAT, CDR2 FQNNGV. V shed 5 bases and J 3 bases; nucleotides not matched to a gene: 9. The CDR3, as DNA: TGTGCCAGCAGCGAGGGGCCGGGACAGGGGGTCTACAATGAGCAGTTCTTC. This codes for CASSEGPGQGVYNEQFF.

CDR3 in amino acids: CASSLETGLVGNTIYF. The CDR3 bases are TGTGCCAGCAGCTTGGAGACGGGTTTGGTAGGAAACACCATATATTTT. V gene TRBV5-5 combines with J gene TRBJ1-3; D uncertain. The germline V and J ends were trimmed by 0 bases and 4 bases, with 14 bases remaining between them. Germline CDR1 is SGHKS and CDR2 is YYEKEE (reference sequence). CDR3 length equals 16 residues. The full variable domain, its missing parts supplied by reference TRBV5-5 and TRBJ1-3, is DAGVTQSPTHLIKTRGQQVTLRCSPISGHKSVSWYQQVLGQGPQFIFQYYEKEERGRGNFPDRFSARQFPNYSSELNVNALLLGDSALYLCASSLETGLVGNTIYFGEGSWLTVV.

The rearrangement uses TRBV28 and TRBJ1-5; TRBD1 agrees at 10 bases. Germline-derived CDR1 and CDR2 are MDHEN and SYDVKM. After removal of 5 bases from V and 4 bases from J, the junction contained 11 bases not matched to a gene. The CDR3 loop spans 17 amino acids. CDR3 nucleotide sequence: TGTGCCAGCAGTCCAATCGGCGGACAGGGGGAGAATCAGCCCCAGCATTTT. Protein: CASSPIGGQGENQPQHF.

The chain carries TRBV5-1 and TRBJ2-1, with D maybe TRBD1 (6 bases). The germline V gene encodes CDR1 SGHRS and CDR2 YFSETQ. V lost 2 bases and J 6 bases, leaving 18 bases between the germline ends. The CDR3 length is 16 residues. CDR3 sequence: CASSFVGTSRGNEQFF. CDR3 bases: TGCGCCAGCAGCTTCGTAGGGACATCGAGGGGCAATGAGCAGTTCTTC.

The CDR3: CAWSALGNTIYF. The CDR3 bases are TGTGCCTGGAGTGCCCTTGGAAACACCATATATTTT. V gene TRBV30 combines with J gene TRBJ1-3; D remains ambiguous. Between the trimmed V and J ends, which lost 1 base and 3 bases, there was a span of 4 bases. The CDR3 length is 12 residues. CDR1 and CDR2 (germline): GTSNPN, SVGIG (reference sequence).

The V call is TRBV12-3 or TRBV12-4, the J call TRBJ1-2, with 9 bases identical to TRBD1. The CDR3 is made up of 13 amino acids. Trimming took 6 bases from V and 7 from J; bases not matched to a gene: 6. The CDR3 DNA sequence: TGTGCCAGCAGCCGAGACAGGGGGTCTGGCTACACCTTC. It is translated as CASSRDRGSGYTF.